These 23 T cell receptor beta chains were sequenced from one sample in a study of blood T cell repertoires in COVID-19. Generated by immunoSEQ multiplex PCR, the TCRdb table keeps only in-frame clones and is missing some. The sample has 350,000 to 400,000 clones; roughly 92% are singletons. The sample taken for sequencing was PBMCs or T cells enriched from blood (not recorded which). The receptor source for this set is a woman aged 40 to 49 who had been exposed to COVID-19.

The gene calls are TRBV25-1 and TRBJ1-2; 9 nucleotides agree with TRBD1. The germline CDR1 and CDR2 sequences are MGHDK and SYGVNS. J was trimmed by 13 bases and V by 4 bases; bases with no gene match: 7. The CDR3 consists of 12 residues. The CDR3 DNA follows: TGTGCCAGCAGTGGTCCTGACAGGGGGTCCACCTTC. Its protein is CASSGPDRGSTF.

The J gene is TRBJ1-1, the V gene TRBV19; 7 nucleotides align to TRBD1. Germline-derived CDR1 and CDR2 are LNHDA and SQIVND (reference sequence). The V and J ends lost 6 bases and 0 bases, in that order; junction bases with no gene match: 7. The CDR3 sequence is 15 residues long. CDR3 sequence: CASRVKGAMNTEAFF. In DNA, the CDR3 is TGTGCCAGTAGAGTCAAGGGGGCGATGAACACTGAAGCTTTCTTT.

This clone occurred once. The chain has TRBV27 and TRBJ1-5, with D possibly being TRBD1 (5 bases). The CDR3 extends over 15 amino acids. The germline V gene encodes CDR1 MNHEY and CDR2 SMNVEV (reference sequence). The V end lost 8 bases, the J end lost 2 bases, and 16 bases lay between the germline ends. DNA of the CDR3: TGTGCCAGCCAACGGAGGGGCTTGGGCAATCAGCCCCAGCATTTT. This sequence encodes CASQRRGLGNQPQHF.

The chain couples TRBV24-1 to TRBJ1-6; 8 bases are a match to TRBD1. There are 21 residues in the CDR3. The ends lost 1 base at V and 0 bases at J; junction bases unmatched: 13. Germline V lookup: CDR1 KGHDR, CDR2 SFDVKD. DNA for the CDR3: TGTGCCACCAGTGATTTCCCCTCCGGACAGGGAGTGAGCTCCTATAATTCACCCCTCCACTTT. Encoded protein: CATSDFPSGQGVSSYNSPLHF.

The chain is built from TRBV24-1 and TRBJ1-2, with 7 nucleotides matching TRBD1. The CDR3 is made up of 13 amino acids. The V segment lost 3 bases and the J segment 7 bases; nucleotides outside the gene matches: 4. Germline V CDR1 and CDR2: KGHDR, SFDVKD. CDR3 sequence: CATSDRQGAGYTF. CDR3 DNA: TGTGCCACCAGTGATCGACAGGGCGCTGGCTACACCTTC.

The chain has TRBV7-2 and TRBJ2-5; 9 positions match TRBD2. Unmatched junction bases numbered 18, after V lost 7 bases and J lost 9 bases. The CDR3 has 16 residues. Looked up from germline, CDR1 is SGHTA and CDR2 is FQGNSA. CDR3 bases: TGTGCCAGCAACATTGGCGGCGGGGGGGCCAGTCAAGCCCAGTACTTC. This codes for CASNIGGGGASQAQYF.

This clone was counted a few times. This chain uses TRBV28 with TRBJ2-2; possible D gene TRBD1, 6 bases. The germline V gene encodes CDR1 MDHEN and CDR2 SYDVKM. This CDR3 is 16 amino acids long. V lost 3 bases and J 0 bases, leaving 11 bases between the germline ends. This CDR3 is CASSFSGHSNTGELFF. The CDR3 region has the DNA TGTGCCAGCAGTTTTTCGGGACATTCGAACACCGGGGAGCTGTTTTTT.

The chain employs TRBV27 and TRBJ1-1; tentative D call: TRBD1 (5 bases). CDR3 length: 15 amino acids. Germline values: CDR1 MNHEY, CDR2 SMNVEV (reference sequence). V shed 3 bases and J shed 1 base, with 12 bases lying between them. DNA of the CDR3: TGTGCCAGCAGTTTGATCAGGGAGGCGAACACTGAAGCTTTCTTT. Translated: CASSLIREANTEAFF.

The rearrangement joins TRBV7-2 to TRBJ1-1; 7 positions agree with TRBD1. J was trimmed by 5 bases and V by 4 bases; bases with no gene match: 7. The V gene's germline CDR1 is SGHTA and CDR2 FQGNSA. This CDR3 spans 14 amino acids. This CDR3 reads CASSSGGWKTEAFF. In nucleotides, the CDR3 is TGTGCCAGCAGCTCAGGGGGTTGGAAAACTGAAGCTTTCTTT.

This rearrangement joins TRBV2 to TRBJ2-6; D not certain. From germline, CDR1 is SNHLY and CDR2 FYNNEI. V lost 6 bases to trimming and J lost 0 bases, with 9 bases between them. The CDR3 spans 15 residues. Here the CDR3 DNA reads TGTGCCAGCAGAGATCACAACTCTGGGGCCAACGTCCTGACTTTC. Translation gives CASRDHNSGANVLTF.

The CDR3: CASSEGRLAGSDTQYF. Here the CDR3 DNA reads TGTGCCAGCAGTGAAGGGCGCCTAGCGGGTTCAGATACGCAGTATTTT. The V gene is TRBV2, the J gene TRBJ2-3, with TRBD2 identical over 8 bases. This CDR3 has 16 residues. Germline values: CDR1 SNHLY, CDR2 FYNNEI. With 1 base clipped from V and 4 bases from J, the junction kept 7 bases outside the gene matches.

This sequence joins TRBV18 and TRBJ1-3, with 7 bases fitting TRBD1. The V gene's germline CDR1 is KGHSH and CDR2 LQKENI. V dropped 1 base and J dropped 2; count of bases not matched to a gene: 5. The CDR3 contains 16 residues. The CDR3, as DNA: TGTGCCAGCTCACCACAGAAGACAGGGCCTGGAAACACCATATATTTT. Amino acid sequence: CASSPQKTGPGNTIYF. The variable domain in full, completed from reference TRBV18 and TRBJ1-3, reads NAGVMQNPRHLVRRRGQEARLRCSPMKGHSHVYWYRQLPEEGLKFMVYLQKENIIDESGMPKERFSAEFPKEGPSILRIQQVVRGDSAAYFCASSPQKTGPGNTIYFGEGSWLTVV.

CDR3 sequence reads: CASSLNTVREDYTF. The CDR3 DNA is TGTGCCAGCAGCTTAAATACTGTGAGGGAGGACTACACCTTC. The chain uses TRBV7-8 and TRBJ1-2; no clear D gene. The CDR3 is 14 residues long. CDR1 is SGHVS and CDR2 is FQNEAQ in the germline V gene. Trimming removed 2 bases at V and 10 bases at J, with 17 bases between.

The chain carries TRBV19 and TRBJ1-2, with 7 nucleotides matching TRBD1. CDR3 length: 14 residues. The germline V gene has CDR1 LNHDA and CDR2 SQIVND (reference sequence). The V segment lost 4 bases and the J segment 8 bases; nucleotides outside the gene matches: 10. CDR3 in amino acids: CASSTIETGSGYTF. The CDR3 nucleotides are TGTGCCAGTAGTACGATCGAGACAGGGTCGGGCTACACCTTC.

The chain is built from TRBV15 and TRBJ2-1; 10 bases agree with TRBD2. In germline, CDR1 is LNHNV, CDR2 YYDKDF (reference sequence). CDR3 length equals 17 residues. Germline trimming cut 2 bases from V and 5 bases from J; bases unmatched to any gene: 9. The CDR3 sequence: CATSRKRTSGEDNEQFF. CDR3 nucleotide sequence: TGTGCCACCAGCAGAAAAAGAACTAGCGGGGAAGACAATGAGCAGTTCTTC. Filled out from reference TRBV15 and TRBJ2-1, the complete variable domain reads DAMVIQNPRYQVTQFGKPVTLSCSQTLNHNVMYWYQQKSSQAPKLLFHYYDKDFNNEADTPDNFQSRRPNTSFCFLDIRSPGLGDTAMYLCATSRKRTSGEDNEQFFGPGTRLTVL.

This chain connects TRBV14 to TRBJ2-7, with a tentative D call TRBD1 (5 bases). The CDR3 spans 15 residues. CDR1 SGHDN and CDR2 FVKESK come from the germline V gene. Deletions cut 0 bases from V and 5 bases from J, with 14 bases between. This CDR3 reads CASSQEGRRRDEQYF. As DNA, the CDR3 is TGTGCCAGCAGCCAAGAGGGGCGCCGTCGGGACGAGCAGTACTTC.

This chain joins TRBV19 and TRBJ1-1, with D tentatively TRBD1 (5 bases). Per germline, CDR1 LNHDA and CDR2 SQIVND (reference sequence). The CDR3 loop spans 15 amino acids. Trimming took 8 bases from V and 1 from J, leaving 17 bases between them. CDR3 in amino acids: CASWQPGLKNTEAFF. The DNA of the CDR3 is TGTGCCAGTTGGCAGCCGGGACTCAAGAACACTGAAGCTTTCTTT.

J is TRBJ1-5 and V is TRBV28; 7 bases line up with TRBD1. The V segment lost 5 bases and the J segment 2 bases; nucleotides outside the gene matches: 6. The CDR3 sequence is 15 residues long. Germline-derived CDR1 and CDR2 are MDHEN and SYDVKM. The DNA of the CDR3 is TGTGCCAGCAGTATGACAGGGAAGGGCAATCAGCCCCAGCATTTT. Amino acids: CASSMTGKGNQPQHF.

The sample holds a few counts of this clone. The CDR3 DNA follows: TGTGCCATCAGTGAGAAGGTCCGGGAGCATGGCTACACCTTC. This sequence encodes CAISEKVREHGYTF. The chain couples TRBV10-3 to TRBJ1-2; D remains ambiguous. CDR1 and CDR2 (germline): ENHRY, SYGVKD. The CDR3 contains 14 residues. Trimming took off 2 bases at V and 6 bases at J, with 13 bases between the two ends.

J is TRBJ1-4 and V is TRBV12-5, with TRBD1 matching over 9 bases. This CDR3 comprises 14 residues. J was trimmed by 4 bases and V by 6 bases; bases with no gene match: 3. Per the germline V gene, CDR1 is LGHNT and CDR2 is FRNRAP. CDR3 nucleotides: TGTGCTAGTGGCCGGGACAGGGTTAATGAAAAACTGTTTTTT. Its translation: CASGRDRVNEKLFF.

This clone was counted only a few times. This rearrangement joins TRBV7-3 to TRBJ1-5; D uncertain. The V gene's germline CDR1 is SGHTA and CDR2 FQGTGA. V shed 5 bases and J shed 6 bases, with 14 bases lying between them. The CDR3 totals 14 residues. CDR3 loop: CASSRRSPGQPQHF. For the CDR3, the DNA is TGTGCCAGCAGCCGTCGGAGCCCTGGTCAGCCCCAGCATTTT. The whole variable domain, filled in from reference TRBV7-3 and TRBJ1-5, reads GAGVSQTPSNKVTEKGKYVELRCDPISGHTALYWYRQSLGQGPEFLIYFQGTGAADDSGLPNDRFFAVRPEGSVSTLKIQRTERGDSAVYLCASSRRSPGQPQHFGDGTRLSIL.

This rearrangement joins TRBV19 to TRBJ2-2, with 10 bases identical to TRBD1. The germline V gene encodes CDR1 LNHDA and CDR2 SQIVND (reference sequence). V was clipped by 5 bases and J by 3 bases; unmatched bases: 12. The CDR3 runs 18 residues. For the CDR3, the DNA is TGTGCCAGTAGTCCTTTCAGCCCGACAGGGGGCTACACCGGGGAGCTGTTTTTT. Its translation: CASSPFSPTGGYTGELFF.

V and J are TRBV7-2 and TRBJ2-3; TRBD2 matches 8 bases. The CDR3 is 16 amino acids. V lost 1 base and J lost 4; bases outside the gene matches: 7. CDR1 SGHTA and CDR2 FQGNSA come from the germline V gene. In nucleotides, the CDR3 is TGTGCCAGCAGCTTAGGTAGCGGGAATAAGGCAGATACGCAGTATTTT. Protein sequence: CASSLGSGNKADTQYF.